The rows below give T cell receptor beta chains drawn from one sample of a study of CD8 T cells in Susac syndrome. TCRdb reprocessed the immunoSEQ multiplex PCR reads via MiXCR and lists one record per CDR3 protein. The sample yields 150,000 to 200,000 distinct CDR3 sequences, 91% seen once. The sample was CD4+ T cells from PBMCs. These TCRs come from a human donor with Susac syndrome. The CDR3 runs from the conserved cysteine through the conserved F or W. The D gene is left open where the match is weak. Not all rows give a size; the values are once, few, many and, for expanded clones, a class.

>TRBD2|.|TRBV5-1|13|TRBJ2-5
CASSVGLGETQYF
TGCGCCAGCAGCGTGGGACTAGGTGAGACCCAGTACTTC
>.|.|TRBV20-1|14|TRBJ1-1
CSARDFARGTEAFF
TGCAGTGCTAGAGATTTCGCCAGGGGCACTGAAGCTTTCTTT
>TRBD2|.|TRBV5-4|15|TRBJ2-1
CASSLGHPAGSEQFF
TGTGCCAGCAGCTTGGGTCACCCAGCGGGATCTGAGCAGTTCTTC
>TRBD1|.|TRBV3-1|16|TRBJ2-7
CASSQDTGTVNYEQYF
TGTGCCAGCAGCCAAGATACTGGGACAGTTAACTACGAGCAGTACTTC
>TRBD2|.|TRBV5-1|14|TRBJ2-3
CASVSGVSTDTQYF
TGCGCCAGCGTGAGCGGGGTTAGCACAGATACGCAGTATTTT
>TRBD2|.|TRBV5-1|16|TRBJ2-3
CASSGGLAGEVDTQYF
TGCGCCAGCAGCGGGGGACTAGCGGGAGAGGTAGATACGCAGTATTTT
>.|.|TRBV12-3/TRBV12-4|14|TRBJ2-6
CASSPSSGANVLTF
TGTGCCAGCAGTCCTAGCTCTGGGGCCAACGTCCTGACTTTC
>.|.|TRBV18|13|TRBJ2-3
CASSPRGTDTQYF
TGTGCCAGCTCACCCAGGGGCACAGATACGCAGTATTTT
>.|.|TRBV30|12|TRBJ2-4
CAWSVNRDIQYF
TGTGCCTGGAGTGTAAATAGAGACATTCAGTACTTC
>TRBD1|.|TRBV6-2/TRBV6-3|14|TRBJ2-7
CASRNGQGVYEQYF
TGTGCCAGCAGGAACGGACAGGGAGTCTACGAGCAGTACTTC
>.|.|TRBV3-1|17|TRBJ2-3
CASSLPGGWGFTDTQYF
TGTGCCAGCAGCCTCCCCGGTGGGTGGGGATTCACAGATACGCAGTATTTT
>TRBD2|.|TRBV20-1|14|TRBJ2-1
CSATLAGGYNEQFF
TGCAGCGCCACTCTAGCGGGAGGATACAATGAGCAGTTCTTC
>TRBD1|.|TRBV7-2|15|TRBJ2-4
CASSPGGGDKNIQYF
TGTGCCAGCAGCCCAGGGGGTGGCGACAAAAACATTCAGTACTTC
>TRBD1|once|TRBV6-6|15|TRBJ2-2
CASRPGQGSTGELFF
TGTGCCAGCAGGCCGGGACAGGGAAGCACCGGGGAGCTGTTTTTT
>.|.|TRBV2|12|TRBJ2-2
CASRLNTGELFF
TGTGCCAGCAGGCTCAACACCGGGGAGCTGTTTTTT
>.|few|TRBV14|15|TRBJ2-7
CASSQIRKGPYEQYF
TGTGCCAGCAGCCAAATACGGAAGGGGCCCTACGAGCAGTACTTC
>.|.|TRBV3-1|14|TRBJ1-1
CASSRSTGNTEAFF
TGTGCCAGCAGCCGATCGACAGGGAACACTGAAGCTTTCTTT
>TRBD2|.|TRBV12-3/TRBV12-4|15|TRBJ2-4
CASSLVLGGGSIQYF
TGTGCCAGCAGTTTAGTTCTCGGCGGGGGTAGCATTCAGTACTTC
>TRBD1|.|TRBV12-3/TRBV12-4|15|TRBJ1-1
CASSLAGTGLTEAFF
TGTGCCAGCAGTTTAGCGGGGACAGGTCTCACTGAAGCTTTCTTT
>.|.|TRBV12-3/TRBV12-4|13|TRBJ1-4
CASTPGYNEKLFF
TGTGCCAGCACCCCGGGCTACAATGAAAAACTGTTTTTT
>.|.|TRBV19|15|TRBJ1-1
CASSVGWKMNTEAFF
TGTGCCAGTAGTGTAGGATGGAAAATGAACACTGAAGCTTTCTTT
>TRBD2|.|TRBV7-7|15|TRBJ2-3
CASSVGLADTDTQYF
TGTGCTAGCAGTGTGGGACTAGCGGACACAGATACGCAGTATTTT
>.|.|TRBV9|15|TRBJ2-7
CASSVRSDFSYEQYF
TGTGCCAGCAGCGTACGCAGCGACTTCTCCTACGAGCAGTACTTC
>.|.|TRBV7-9|17|TRBJ1-2
CASSTNGQGKVSYGYTF
TGTGCCAGCAGCACCAATGGGCAGGGTAAAGTGAGCTATGGCTACACCTTC
>.|once|TRBV3-1|16|TRBJ2-1
CASSPLQGGRRFEQFF
TGTGCCAGCAGCCCGCTCCAGGGGGGGCGCAGGTTTGAGCAGTTCTTC
>.|.|TRBV20-1|14|TRBJ1-6
CSARLPAENSPLHF
TGCAGTGCTAGGTTGCCAGCGGAGAATTCACCCCTCCACTTT
>TRBD2|.|TRBV20-1|13|TRBJ2-1
CSARSLAGFEQFF
TGCAGTGCTAGATCGCTAGCGGGATTCGAGCAGTTCTTC
>TRBD2|once|TRBV18|18|TRBJ2-3
CASSPLRGRLADTDTQYF
TGTGCCAGCTCACCCCTTAGGGGGCGACTAGCGGACACAGATACGCAGTATTTT